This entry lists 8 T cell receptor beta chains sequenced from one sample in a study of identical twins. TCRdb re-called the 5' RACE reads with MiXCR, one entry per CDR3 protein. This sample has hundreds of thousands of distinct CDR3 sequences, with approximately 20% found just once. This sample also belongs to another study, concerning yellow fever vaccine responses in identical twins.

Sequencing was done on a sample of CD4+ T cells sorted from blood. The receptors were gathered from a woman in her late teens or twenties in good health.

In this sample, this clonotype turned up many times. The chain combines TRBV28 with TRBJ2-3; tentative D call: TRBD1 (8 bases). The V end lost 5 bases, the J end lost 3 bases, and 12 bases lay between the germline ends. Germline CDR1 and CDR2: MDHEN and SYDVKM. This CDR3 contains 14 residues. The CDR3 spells CASSNRGGTDTQYF. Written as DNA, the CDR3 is TGTGCCAGCAGTAACAGGGGGGGGACAGATACGCAGTATTTT.

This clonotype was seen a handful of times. As DNA, the CDR3 is TGTGCCATCAGTGAACAGTATAGCAATCAGCCCCAGCATTTT. It encodes CAISEQYSNQPQHF. The chain joins TRBV10-3 to TRBJ1-5; D not resolved. The ends were cut back, 3 bases at V and 0 bases at J, with 6 bases in the middle. The CDR3 sequence is 14 residues long. Germline CDR1 reads ENHRY; CDR2 reads SYGVKD.

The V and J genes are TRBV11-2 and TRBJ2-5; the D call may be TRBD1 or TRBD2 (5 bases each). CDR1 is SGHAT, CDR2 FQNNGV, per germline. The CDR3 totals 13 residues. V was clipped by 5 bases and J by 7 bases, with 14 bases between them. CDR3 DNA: TGTGCCAGCAGCCCGACGGGGCTTCGGACCCAGTACTTC. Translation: CASSPTGLRTQYF.

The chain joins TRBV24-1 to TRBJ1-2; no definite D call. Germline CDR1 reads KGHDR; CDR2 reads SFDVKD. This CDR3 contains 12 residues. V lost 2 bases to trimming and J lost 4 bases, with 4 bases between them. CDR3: CATSDWGYGYTF. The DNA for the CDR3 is TGTGCCACCAGTGATTGGGGCTATGGCTACACCTTC.

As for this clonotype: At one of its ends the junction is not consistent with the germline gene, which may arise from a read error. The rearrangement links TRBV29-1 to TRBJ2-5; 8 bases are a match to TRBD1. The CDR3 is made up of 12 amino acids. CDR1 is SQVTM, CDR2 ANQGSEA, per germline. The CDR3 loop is CSVERHRGASDF. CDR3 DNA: TGCAGCGTTGAAAGACACAGGGGGGCCTCGGACTTC.

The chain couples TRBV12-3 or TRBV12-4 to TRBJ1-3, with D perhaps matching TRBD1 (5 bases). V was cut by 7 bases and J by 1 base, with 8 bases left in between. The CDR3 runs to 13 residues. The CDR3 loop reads CASKQESGNTIYF. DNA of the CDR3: TGTGCCAGCAAACAGGAGTCTGGAAACACCATATATTTT.

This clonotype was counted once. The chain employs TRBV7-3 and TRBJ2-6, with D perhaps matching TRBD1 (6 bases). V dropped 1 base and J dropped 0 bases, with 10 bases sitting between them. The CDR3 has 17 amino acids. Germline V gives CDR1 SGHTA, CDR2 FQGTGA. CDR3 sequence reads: CASSLKGGSSGANVLTF. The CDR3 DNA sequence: TGTGCCAGCAGCTTAAAAGGGGGAAGCTCTGGGGCCAACGTCCTGACTTTC. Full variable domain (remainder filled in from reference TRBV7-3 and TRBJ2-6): GAGVSQTPSNKVTEKGKYVELRCDPISGHTALYWYRQSLGQGPEFLIYFQGTGAADDSGLPNDRFFAVRPEGSVSTLKIQRTERGDSAVYLCASSLKGGSSGANVLTFGAGSRLTVL.

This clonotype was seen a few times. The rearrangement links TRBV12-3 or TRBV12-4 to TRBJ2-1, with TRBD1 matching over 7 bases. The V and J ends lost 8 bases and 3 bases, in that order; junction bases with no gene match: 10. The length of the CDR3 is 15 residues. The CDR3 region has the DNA TGTGCCAGCTCTTTCCGGACAGGCCTCTACAATGAGCAGTTCTTC. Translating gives CASSFRTGLYNEQFF.